Listed here are 17 T cell receptor beta chains from one sample, sequenced in a study of regulatory T cells in long-lasting Graves disease. Through Arm-PCR of CDR3 regions and iRepertoire HTBI primers, TCR beta libraries were built. TCRdb re-derived calls from the multiplex PCR reads in MiXCR, one entry per CDR3 protein. Of approximately 500,000 distinct CDR3 sequences in the sample, 20% to 25% were seen once. Time point noted: persistent/refractory GD, antithyroid drugs over 5 years with positive TRAb. Following extraction of RNA from PBMCs, that RNA was used to make the TCR library. The material was peripheral blood mononuclear cells (PBMCs), obtained when the disease was refractory, from a patient treated with antithyroid drugs. The receptor set was obtained from a female donor with Graves disease.

This clonotype has a count of ten or more. The chain employs TRBV12-3 or TRBV12-4 and TRBJ2-5; D is unclear. There are 13 residues in the CDR3. V lost 6 bases and J 5 bases, leaving 13 bases between the germline ends. The CDR3 DNA sequence: TGTGCCAGCAGCGGCTCCCAAGGGGAGACCCAGTACTTC. Translation gives CASSGSQGETQYF.

The chain combines TRBV14 with TRBJ2-5; D call uncertain. CDR1 and CDR2 (germline): SGHDN, FVKESK. The ends were cut back, 5 bases at V and 5 bases at J, with 6 bases in the middle. The CDR3 has 11 amino acids. The CDR3 reads CASSTRETQYF. CDR3 nucleotide sequence: TGTGCCAGCAGCACGCGGGAGACCCAGTACTTC.

The chain is built from TRBV4-1 and TRBJ1-5; possibly TRBD1 for D (5 bases). This CDR3 region has 15 residues. V was shortened by 0 bases and J by 5 bases, with 11 bases between the two germline ends. The germline V gene encodes CDR1 MGHRA and CDR2 YSYEKL. The DNA of the CDR3 is TGCGCCAGCAGCCAAGATTCAGGGCCTCATCAGCCCCAGCATTTT. Protein: CASSQDSGPHQPQHF.

V usage is TRBV18 and J usage is TRBJ2-7; possibly TRBD1 for D (5 bases). V was shortened by 3 bases and J by 3 bases, with 12 bases between the two germline ends. Germline V gene data show CDR1 as KGHSH and CDR2 as LQKENI. The CDR3 has 14 amino acids. The CDR3 DNA reads TGTGCCAGCTCACCTCTAGGACACTACTACGAGCAGTACTTC. It specifies CASSPLGHYYEQYF.

This clonotype was seen ten or more times. The chain uses TRBV2 and TRBJ1-2; 7 bases line up with TRBD1. Germline lookup yields CDR1 SNHLY and CDR2 FYNNEI. The J segment lost 4 bases and the V segment lost 4 bases, leaving 9 bases of the junction unmatched. The length of the CDR3 is 15 residues. The CDR3 is CASSVGGANSYGYTF. Here the CDR3 DNA reads TGTGCCAGCAGTGTAGGGGGCGCGAACTCCTATGGCTACACCTTC.

This clonotype was counted many times. The chain uses TRBV7-9 and TRBJ2-5, with a weak D call TRBD2 (6 bases). From germline, CDR1 is SEHNR and CDR2 FQNEAQ (reference sequence). V was shortened by 5 bases and J by 1 base, with 11 bases between the two germline ends. This CDR3 spans 14 amino acids. Here the CDR3 reads CASSPRDFQETQYF. CDR3 in DNA: TGTGCCAGCAGCCCCCGGGACTTCCAAGAGACCCAGTACTTC. Together with reference TRBV7-9 and TRBJ2-5, the CDR3 gives the full variable domain: DTGVSQNPRHKITKRGQNVTFRCDPISEHNRLYWYRQTLGQGPEFLTYFQNEAQLEKSRLLSDRFSAERPKGSFSTLEIQRTEQGDSAMYLCASSPRDFQETQYFGPGTRLLVL.

This clonotype was observed a handful of times. V is TRBV15 and J is TRBJ1-2, with D possibly TRBD1 on 5 matching bases. V lost 0 bases and J lost 5, with 19 bases in between. CDR1 and CDR2 (germline): LNHNV, YYDKDF (reference sequence). The CDR3 is made up of 17 amino acids. The DNA for the CDR3 is TGTGCCACCAGCAGAGATCGGGGCCAGATTCATTCATATGGCTACACCTTC. Protein product: CATSRDRGQIHSYGYTF.

The chain employs TRBV4-2 and TRBJ2-3; a weak D match, TRBD2 (6 bases). The CDR3 is 14 residues long. Germline CDR1 and CDR2: LGHNA and YNFKEQ. Trimming took 4 bases from V and 4 from J, leaving 12 bases between them. For the CDR3, the DNA is TGTGCCAGCAGCCGGGACTTCGCCCCAGATACGCAGTATTTT. Encoded protein: CASSRDFAPDTQYF.

The table lists this clonotype with many counts. This rearrangement joins TRBV11-2 to TRBJ2-7; 10 positions agree with TRBD1. Germline loops: CDR1 SGHAT, CDR2 FQNNGV. V trimming: 5 bases; J trimming: 6 bases; junction bases outside the gene matches: 10. The CDR3 contains 15 residues. The CDR3 spells CASSKPGQGFGEQYF. The CDR3 coding sequence is TGTGCCAGCAGCAAACCGGGACAGGGGTTTGGCGAGCAGTACTTC. The variable domain in full, completed from reference TRBV11-2 and TRBJ2-7, reads EAGVAQSPRYKIIEKRQSVAFWCNPISGHATLYWYQQILGQGPKLLIQFQNNGVVDDSQLPKDRFSAERLKGVDSTLKIQPAKLEDSAVYLCASSKPGQGFGEQYFGPGTRLTVT.

This clonotype showed up just a few times. The rearrangement links TRBV12-5 to TRBJ1-1; the D is unclear. This CDR3 spans 12 amino acids. Per germline, CDR1 LGHNT and CDR2 FRNRAP. The V end was cut by 10 bases, the J end by 4 bases, with 13 bases between. CDR3 in DNA: TGTGCTACCGCCCGAACGCGCACTGAAGCTTTCTTT. Its protein is CATARTRTEAFF.

This chain connects TRBV20-1 to TRBJ1-5; D is unclear. Trimming took 0 bases from V and 0 from J, leaving 6 bases between them. The CDR3 loop spans 14 amino acids. Germline assignment: CDR1 DFQATT and CDR2 SNEGSKA (reference sequence). The CDR3 DNA is TGCAGTGCTAGAGATTGGTATAGCAATCAGCCCCAGCATTTT. Protein sequence: CSARDWYSNQPQHF.

The chain employs TRBV12-3 or TRBV12-4 and TRBJ1-2; 8 bases fit TRBD1. Trimming at V came to 5 bases and at J to 7 bases, leaving 9 bases not matched to a gene. The CDR3 has 14 amino acids. CDR3 in DNA: TGTGCCAGCAGTCTCCGGACAGGGCTTTTTGGCTACACCTTC. Protein: CASSLRTGLFGYTF.

On this clonotype: This may arise from a read error, as a much more abundant clone is one base away. The chain employs TRBV5-1 and TRBJ1-6; possible D gene TRBD1, 5 bases. CDR1 SGHRS and CDR2 YFSETQ come from the germline V gene. This CDR3 comprises 15 residues. The CDR3: CASSSSTAVNPPLHF. The CDR3 region has the DNA TGCGCCAGCAGCTCGTCGACAGCAGTTAATCCACCCCTCCACTTT. The variable domain in full, with the rest retrieved from reference TRBV5-1 and TRBJ1-6, is KAGVTQTPRYLIKTRGQQVTLSCSPISGHRSVSWYQQTPGQGLQFLFEYFSETQRNKGNFPGRFSGRQFSNSRSEMNVSTLELGDSALYLCASSSSTAVNPPLHFGNGTRLTVT.

In its sample, this clonotype was seen a few times. This sequence joins TRBV4-2 and TRBJ2-7; maybe TRBD1 (6 bases). The CDR3 is made up of 14 amino acids. Trimming stripped 6 bases from V and 2 bases from J, with 14 bases between. The germline gives CDR1 LGHNA, CDR2 YNFKEQ. CDR3 nucleotide sequence: TGTGCCAGCAGAAGAGGGGGAGAGACCTACGAGCAGTACTTC. This codes for CASRRGGETYEQYF.

This clonotype has a count of ten or more. The chain recombines TRBV28 with TRBJ1-5; D is perhaps TRBD1 (6 bases). The germline V gene encodes CDR1 MDHEN and CDR2 SYDVKM. The CDR3 runs 14 residues. With 5 bases removed from V and 5 bases from J, the gap between germline ends came to 13 bases. CDR3 amino acids: CASSPGTWDQPQHF. In DNA form, the CDR3 reads TGTGCCAGCAGTCCCGGGACATGGGATCAGCCCCAGCATTTT.

This clonotype was recorded a few times. CDR3 bases: TGTGCCAGCAGCTTTTACCAGCAAGGCCAGCCCCAGCATTTT. Translating gives CASSFYQQGQPQHF. This chain uses TRBV5-6 with TRBJ1-5; the D is unclear. Trimming pared 2 bases from V and 7 bases from J, leaving 13 bases between. The CDR3 covers 14 residues. The V gene's germline CDR1 is SGHDT and CDR2 YYEEEE.

The V call is TRBV7-2, the J call TRBJ2-7; 13 nucleotides line up with TRBD2. Germline CDR1 SGHTA, CDR2 FQGNSA. This CDR3 is 12 amino acids long. V gave up 4 bases and J gave up 12 bases; unmatched junction bases: 3. The CDR3 protein is CASSYGTSGVYF. CDR3 nucleotide sequence: TGTGCCAGCAGCTACGGGACTAGCGGGGTGTACTTC.